The 31 T cell receptor beta chains given below trace back to one sample, sequenced in a study of T cells in Graves' hyperthyroidism and ophthalmopathy. Using RNA transcripts as the source, TCR beta CDR3 regions were amplified. During a first-round RT-PCR of the TCR CDR3, the HTBI primer set was used. TCRdb analysed the multiplex PCR reads with MiXCR anew, one entry per CDR3 protein. The sample lists more than 150,000 distinct CDR3 sequences; 15% to 20% were seen once. The sample was blood. The receptors were sampled from a woman in her forties or fifties with Graves' hyperthyroidism.

A note on this clonotype: A read error may explain this, as a much larger clone is one base away. The conserved phenylalanine or tryptophan is not found at the CDR3 terminus, so this likely reflects a read error. CDR3 loop: CASSQLVGLGTEAFL. The CDR3 DNA reads as TGTGCCAGCAGCCAATTGGTGGGATTGGGGACTGAAGCTTTCCTT. The genes are TRBV3-1 and TRBJ1-1; D ambiguous. V was pared by 2 bases and J by 5 bases, with 15 bases between. Germline V gene data show CDR1 as LGHDT and CDR2 as YNNKEL (reference sequence). The CDR3 covers 15 residues.

This clonotype was counted many times. The rearrangement joins TRBV6-1 to TRBJ1-2, with 7 bases aligning to TRBD1. CDR3 length: 14 residues. In germline, CDR1 is MNHNS, CDR2 SASEGT. V dropped 6 bases and J dropped 5; count of bases not matched to a gene: 9. This CDR3 reads CASSPGQSTYGYTF. The CDR3 DNA follows: TGTGCCAGCAGCCCGGGACAGTCTACATATGGCTACACCTTC.

This clonotype has just a few counts. The genes are TRBV20-1 and TRBJ2-7, with TRBD2 identical over 12 bases. This CDR3 spans 14 amino acids. The V segment lost 2 bases and the J segment 4 bases; nucleotides outside the gene matches: 3. Germline V gives CDR1 DFQATT, CDR2 SNEGSKA (reference sequence). CDR3 in DNA: TGCAGTGCTAGAAGGACTAGCGGGGTTTACGAGCAGTACTTC. It codes for CSARRTSGVYEQYF.

In this sample, this clonotype turned up many times. This chain links TRBV7-9 with TRBJ1-6; possibly TRBD1 for D (5 bases). The CDR3 contains 17 residues. The germline gives CDR1 SEHNR, CDR2 FQNEAQ (reference sequence). V shed 3 bases and J shed 3 bases, with 15 bases lying between them. CDR3 loop: CASSFPMAGDYNSPLHF. As DNA, the CDR3 is TGTGCCAGCAGCTTCCCTATGGCGGGGGACTATAATTCACCCCTCCACTTT.

In regard to this clonotype: It is unclear where the CDR3 begins or ends on the DNA, so no DNA is shown, and the CDR3 is as TCRdb lists it. The rearrangement uses TRBV24-1 and TRBJ1-5; TRBD1 reflects the table's D call only, with no check against the DNA. Germline CDR1 KGHDR, CDR2 SFDVKD. The CDR3 region is 18 residues in length, termini included. The chain's CDR3 is CATSDLLLWTRDSQPQHF.

This clonotype has ten or more counts. The V call is TRBV2, the J call TRBJ1-5; D unclear. V lost 6 bases and J lost 7, with 13 bases in between. Germline V gives CDR1 SNHLY, CDR2 FYNNEI. CDR3 length: 13 amino acids. The chain's CDR3 is CASSSVGIQPQHF. CDR3 coding DNA: TGTGCCAGCAGCTCGGTGGGGATACAGCCCCAGCATTTT.

This clonotype came up many times. This chain joins TRBV6-5 and TRBJ1-1, with D tentatively TRBD1 (5 bases). V shed 2 bases and J shed 7 bases, with 8 bases lying between them. There are 12 residues in the CDR3. Germline loops: CDR1 MNHEY, CDR2 SVGAGI. CDR3 nucleotides: TGTGCCAGCAGTTACGCCAGGGATGAAGCTTTCTTT. Its protein is CASSYARDEAFF.

This clonotype was observed at least ten times. This sequence joins TRBV28 and TRBJ2-3; 7 bases are a match to TRBD1. Losses at the gene ends were 3 bases for V and 6 bases for J; bases not matched to a gene: 9. From germline, CDR1 is MDHEN and CDR2 SYDVKM. This CDR3 comprises 15 residues. This chain's CDR3 is CASSLRITGDDTQYF. In nucleotides, the CDR3 is TGTGCCAGCAGTTTGCGGATCACAGGGGACGATACGCAGTATTTT.

This clonotype was observed at least ten times. The chain carries TRBV15 and TRBJ1-5; a possible D gene is TRBD1 (6 bases). Deletions cut 3 bases from V and 4 bases from J, with 13 bases between. The CDR3 has 15 amino acids. Germline V gives CDR1 LNHNV, CDR2 YYDKDF (reference sequence). For the CDR3, the DNA is TGTGCCACCAGCAGCCGGGACATCCCAAATCAGCCCCAGCATTTT. Amino acid sequence: CATSSRDIPNQPQHF.

This clonotype came up many times. The rearrangement links TRBV20-1 to TRBJ1-5; D perhaps matches TRBD1 (6 bases). The CDR3 extends over 12 amino acids. In germline, CDR1 is DFQATT, CDR2 SNEGSKA (reference sequence). Trimming stripped 3 bases from V and 5 bases from J, with 8 bases between. Here the CDR3 DNA reads TGCAGTGCTAGTTCAGGGGATCAGCCCCAGCATTTT. Translation gives CSASSGDQPQHF.

This clonotype has ten or more counts. V is TRBV12-3 or TRBV12-4 and J is TRBJ1-2; D is perhaps TRBD1 (5 bases). The CDR3 length is 17 residues. The V gene lost 3 bases and the J gene lost 0 bases, with 17 bases spanning the gap. The CDR3 reads CASSLSREALANYGYTF. The CDR3 nucleotides read TGTGCCAGCAGTTTGTCCAGGGAAGCCTTAGCTAACTATGGCTACACCTTC.

This clonotype was seen ten or more times. This chain links TRBV11-2 with TRBJ2-5, with TRBD1 identical over 7 bases. This CDR3 comprises 14 residues. Germline V CDR1 and CDR2: SGHAT, FQNNGV. The junction had 8 bases not matched to a gene; V was cut back by 5 bases and J by 5 bases. CDR3 bases: TGTGCCAGCAGCCCCTGGGACAGCAGGGAGACCCAGTACTTC. Translated: CASSPWDSRETQYF.

This clonotype was found many times. The chain uses TRBV12-3 or TRBV12-4 and TRBJ2-4, with no clear D. The length of the CDR3 is 17 residues. Trimming shortened V by 2 bases and J by 0 bases, and 14 bases separated the two germline ends. The CDR3 here is CASSLIQQPLAKNIQYF. CDR3 nucleotides: TGTGCCAGCAGTTTAATACAGCAACCTTTAGCCAAAAACATTCAGTACTTC.

This clonotype appeared many times. V usage is TRBV27 and J usage is TRBJ2-7, with 9 bases fitting TRBD1. The CDR3 covers 15 residues. Germline CDR1 is MNHEY and CDR2 is SMNVEV (reference sequence). Trimming at V came to 5 bases and at J to 5 bases, leaving 10 bases not matched to a gene. This chain's CDR3 is CASSKPGQGIDEQYF. The CDR3 nucleotides are TGTGCCAGCAGTAAACCGGGACAGGGTATTGACGAGCAGTACTTC.

This clonotype was counted ten times or more. The chain links TRBV28 to TRBJ1-1, with 9 nucleotides matching TRBD1. V dropped 6 bases and J dropped 6; count of bases not matched to a gene: 8. The CDR3 is 14 residues long. CDR1 and CDR2 (germline): MDHEN, SYDVKM. The DNA for the CDR3 is TGTGCCAGCAGCTCCGGGACAGGGATTTCTGAAGCTTTCTTT. Residues: CASSSGTGISEAFF. The full variable domain, rest sourced from reference TRBV28 and TRBJ1-1, is DVKVTQSSRYLVKRTGEKVFLECVQDMDHENMFWYRQDPGLGLRLIYFSYDVKMKEKGDIPEGYSVSREKKERFSLILESASTNQTSMYLCASSSGTGISEAFFGQGTRLTVV.

The table lists this clonotype with many counts. This rearrangement joins TRBV5-1 to TRBJ2-5, with 11 bases fitting TRBD1. With V trimmed by 8 bases and J by 5 bases, 8 bases remained unmatched. Germline CDR1 and CDR2: SGHRS and YFSETQ. The CDR3 extends over 14 amino acids. The CDR3, as DNA: TGCGCCAGTGAACGGACAGGGGGCTCGGAGACCCAGTACTTC. Protein: CASERTGGSETQYF.

The genes are TRBV7-2 and TRBJ2-7; 8 positions match TRBD1. Unmatched junction bases numbered 8, after V lost 1 base and J lost 3 bases. CDR1 is SGHTA and CDR2 is FQGNSA in the germline V gene. The CDR3 consists of 16 residues. The CDR3 sequence is CASSLVMGDRNYEQYF. Here the CDR3 DNA reads TGTGCCAGCAGCTTAGTGATGGGGGACAGGAACTACGAGCAGTACTTC. The full variable domain, with the rest looked up from reference TRBV7-2 and TRBJ2-7, is GAGVSQSPSNKVTEKGKDVELRCDPISGHTALYWYRQSLGQGLEFLIYFQGNSAPDKSGLPSDRFSAERTGGSVSTLTIQRTQQEDSAVYLCASSLVMGDRNYEQYFGPGTRLTVT.

In the case of this clonotype: A read error may account for a junction end that differs from germline. The rearrangement links TRBV27 to TRBJ2-7; D uncertain. Germline assignment: CDR1 MNHEY and CDR2 SMNVEV (reference sequence). The CDR3 contains 12 residues. The CDR3 is CACSGTAYEQYF. In DNA, the CDR3 is TGTGCCTGCAGTGGAACAGCTTACGAGCAGTACTTC.

Ten or more counts support this clonotype. The chain carries TRBV20-1 and TRBJ2-7, with 8 bases identical to TRBD1. Trimming cost V 2 bases and J 2 bases; bases outside gene matches: 5. The V gene's germline CDR1 is DFQATT and CDR2 SNEGSKA (reference sequence). This CDR3 comprises 14 residues. The chain's CDR3 is CSARPGDRPYEQYF. The CDR3 DNA is TGCAGTGCTAGACCCGGGGACAGGCCCTACGAGCAGTACTTC.

This clonotype was detected a few times. This sequence joins TRBV6-1 and TRBJ1-2; TRBD1 matches 8 bases. This CDR3 spans 18 amino acids. Germline V gene sequence: CDR1 MNHNS, CDR2 SASEGT. After removal of 6 bases from V and 0 bases from J, the junction contained 15 bases not matched to a gene. The DNA for the CDR3 is TGTGCCAGCAGCCGCCGTTCTGGGACAGGTCTAGCTAACTATGGCTACACCTTC. Protein sequence: CASSRRSGTGLANYGYTF.

This clonotype was counted ten times or more. V and J are TRBV7-8 and TRBJ2-7; D remains unclear. V lost 1 base and J lost 3, with 10 bases in between. Germline V lookup: CDR1 SGHVS, CDR2 FQNEAQ. The length of the CDR3 is 14 residues. The CDR3 DNA reads TGTGCCAGCAGCTTAGGTAGGGATCTCTACGAGCAGTACTTC. Residues: CASSLGRDLYEQYF.

This clonotype has at least ten counts. The chain is built from TRBV5-1 and TRBJ2-3, with TRBD2 matching over 9 bases. The germline V gene has CDR1 SGHRS and CDR2 YFSETQ. The CDR3 covers 17 residues. The junction had 10 bases not matched to a gene; V was cut back by 4 bases and J by 1 base. This CDR3 is CASSPSGTSFGTDTQYF. DNA for the CDR3: TGCGCCAGCAGCCCCTCCGGGACTAGCTTCGGCACAGATACGCAGTATTTT.

The table lists this clonotype with many counts. The chain uses TRBV4-1 and TRBJ1-5, with a weak D call TRBD1 (6 bases). V lost 5 bases, J lost 7 bases, and 12 bases lay in between. Germline CDR1 MGHRA, CDR2 YSYEKL. This CDR3 is built from 13 residues. The CDR3 loop reads CASSEQGMQPQHF. In DNA form, the CDR3 reads TGCGCCAGCAGCGAACAGGGTATGCAGCCCCAGCATTTT.

V usage is TRBV18 and J usage is TRBJ1-4; D is ambiguous. V was pared by 1 base and J by 2 bases, with 11 bases between. The CDR3 has 16 residues. Germline V lookup: CDR1 KGHSH, CDR2 LQKENI. For the CDR3, the DNA is TGTGCCAGCTCACCACGGGAGGTTTCGACTAATGAAAAACTGTTTTTT. The encoded protein is CASSPREVSTNEKLFF.

The table lists this clonotype with many counts. The J gene is TRBJ2-1, the V gene TRBV7-2, with a possible D match to TRBD1 (6 bases). There are 15 residues in the CDR3. Germline V CDR1 and CDR2: SGHTA, FQGNSA. Trimming removed 1 base at V and 1 base at J, with 8 bases between. The CDR3 loop reads CASSLEDRSYNEQFF. Written as DNA, the CDR3 is TGTGCCAGCAGCTTAGAGGACAGATCCTACAATGAGCAGTTCTTC.

This chain links TRBV3-1 with TRBJ1-4; no clear D. V was cut by 8 bases and J by 2 bases, with 6 bases left in between. CDR3 length: 12 amino acids. Germline V gene sequence: CDR1 LGHDT, CDR2 YNNKEL (reference sequence). The CDR3 DNA sequence: TGTGCCAGCGGCACTACTAATGAAAAACTGTTTTTT. Amino acids: CASGTTNEKLFF.

This clonotype was observed at least ten times. This sequence joins TRBV6-1 and TRBJ2-7; D is possibly TRBD1 (6 bases). Germline assignment: CDR1 MNHNS and CDR2 SASEGT. This CDR3 has 13 amino acids. The ends were cut back, 7 bases at V and 2 bases at J, with 12 bases in the middle. The CDR3 reads CASNQGLTYEQYF. The CDR3 bases are TGTGCCAGCAACCAGGGGCTTACCTACGAGCAGTACTTC.

The chain couples TRBV11-2 to TRBJ2-3; D gene unclear. V lost 2 bases and J 4 bases, leaving 10 bases between the germline ends. CDR1 and CDR2 (germline): SGHAT, FQNNGV. The CDR3 has 14 amino acids. The DNA for the CDR3 is TGTGCCAGCAGCTTATCGTTAGGTCCAGATACGCAGTATTTT. Translating gives CASSLSLGPDTQYF.

The chain's CDR3 is CASSFEEGVTGNTIYF. CDR3 DNA: TGTGCCAGCAGTTTCGAGGAGGGGGTGACTGGAAACACCATATATTTT. The rearrangement uses TRBV28 and TRBJ1-3; a possible D gene is TRBD1 (6 bases). CDR1 is MDHEN, CDR2 SYDVKM, per germline. This CDR3 is 16 amino acids long. V was shortened by 3 bases and J by 2 bases, with 14 bases between the two germline ends.

This clonotype was counted at least ten times. The J gene is TRBJ1-2, the V gene TRBV7-2; D remains ambiguous. V shed 4 bases and J shed 4 bases, with 10 bases lying between them. This CDR3 is built from 13 residues. Per the germline V gene, CDR1 is SGHTA and CDR2 is FQGNSA. The CDR3 region has the DNA TGTGCCAGCAGCTCGACTCGTGGCTATGGCTACACCTTC. The encoded protein is CASSSTRGYGYTF. Drawing the rest from reference TRBV7-2 and TRBJ1-2, the complete variable domain is GAGVSQSPSNKVTEKGKDVELRCDPISGHTALYWYRQSLGQGLEFLIYFQGNSAPDKSGLPSDRFSAERTGGSVSTLTIQRTQQEDSAVYLCASSSTRGYGYTFGSGTRLTVV.

There are a few counts of this clonotype. V is TRBV5-1 and J is TRBJ2-7, with D unresolved. The CDR3 has 15 residues. CDR1 and CDR2 (germline): SGHRS, YFSETQ. The V and J ends lost 5 bases and 3 bases respectively, with 18 bases between them. The CDR3 nucleotides are TGCGCCAGCAGACGGGTGGTAGAATCAATCTACGAGCAGTACTTC. This encodes CASRRVVESIYEQYF.